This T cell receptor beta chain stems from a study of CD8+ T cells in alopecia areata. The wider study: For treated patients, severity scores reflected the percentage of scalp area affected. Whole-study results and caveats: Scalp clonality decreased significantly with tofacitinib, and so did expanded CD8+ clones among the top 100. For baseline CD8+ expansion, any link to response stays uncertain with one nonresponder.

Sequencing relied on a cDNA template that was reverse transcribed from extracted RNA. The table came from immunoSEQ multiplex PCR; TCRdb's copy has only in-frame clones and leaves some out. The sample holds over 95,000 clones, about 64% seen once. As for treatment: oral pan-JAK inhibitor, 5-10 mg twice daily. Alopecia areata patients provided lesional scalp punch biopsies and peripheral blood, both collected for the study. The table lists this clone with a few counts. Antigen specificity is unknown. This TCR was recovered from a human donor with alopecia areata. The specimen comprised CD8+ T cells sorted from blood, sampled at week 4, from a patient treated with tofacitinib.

The CDR3 sequence: CSVEGGPNYGYTF. In DNA form, the CDR3 reads TGCAGCGTTGAAGGGGGTCCTAACTATGGCTACACCTTC. The chain is built from TRBV29-1 and TRBJ1-2; no clear D gene. Germline V gene lookup returns CDR1 SQVTM and CDR2 ANQGSEA. The CDR3 consists of 13 residues. V lost 1 base to trimming and J lost 0 bases, with 6 bases between them. Drawing the rest from reference TRBV29-1 and TRBJ1-2, the complete variable domain is SAVISQKPSRDICQRGTSLTIQCQVDSQVTMMFWYRQQPGQSLTLIATANQGSEATYESGFVIDKFPISRPNLTFSTLTVSNMSPEDSSIYLCSVEGGPNYGYTFGSGTRLTVV.